This TCR beta chain originates from a study of blood T cell repertoires in COVID-19 (dated by TCRdb to about 2020). Notes on the research overall: Samples covering the acute and convalescent phases of COVID-19 were provided by collaborators in the United States, Italy and Spain. The dataset comprised deeply sampled blood TCRbeta repertoires from subjects exposed to, actively infected with, or recovered from COVID-19. Samples were obtained from the ongoing ImmuneRACE study (first 160 participants) and from some 1,300 subjects provided by 6 global collaborators. Where available, HLA class I and class II types were obtained from metadata supplied by the sample provider rather than from assay-based typing. The prospective study material was composed of cDNA or gDNA derived from T cells, B-cell-depleted T cells, or PBMCs. A freely available public database, intended as a resource for researchers studying the immune response to SARS-CoV-2, is where the repertoires were released. A de-identified subject ID, COVID-19 status, age in years and sex were almost always included in the sample metadata. The paper as a whole reports these results and caveats: Clinical and demographic metadata were provided uncurated, with the amount varying by source and participant.

Points on this clone: No cognate antigen has been identified for it. Base qualities are not at hand, and no much larger clone is one base apart.

TCRbeta CDR3 regions were amplified from genomic DNA using the immunoSEQ Assay, a bias-controlled multiplex PCR. The original methods were these. The number of nucleated cells in each sample was estimated by amplification of reference gene primers within the assay. To quantify the absolute abundance of each unique TCRbeta CDR3 rearrangement, sequence reads were collapsed and filtered. Productive Simpson clonality was computed per sample as the square root of Simpson's diversity index over productive rearrangements. This is the immuneACCESS table as TCRdb keeps it, with only in-frame sequences that have V and J called. A part of the clones is gone; compared with another copy, unresolved V genes explain less than half, and the rest is unexplained. D and trimming were read from the DNA, whereas the V and J calls and clone size are those reported in that table. The sample table lists hundreds of thousands of clones, roughly 91% of them with a count of one. The ten largest clones take up more than 9% of the sample.

Enrolling through a virtual design, the prospective study's participants ranged in age from roughly 18 to 89 years and lived across roughly 23 United States geographic areas. In the prospective study, cohorts were assigned on the basis of participant-reported clinical history obtained from a screening survey and a study questionnaire. ImmuneRACE Cohort 3 recovered participants were defined by two consecutive negative NP/OP PCR tests, healthcare professional clearance, or symptom resolution. In the prospective study, whole blood, serum and a nasopharyngeal or oropharyngeal swab were collected from each participant by mobile phlebotomists. Prospective study participants could optionally give additional blood draws and questionnaires over a roughly two-month period. Before DNA extraction, prospective study blood samples were shipped either frozen or at room temperature. The sequence was obtained from a woman aged 30 to 39 who had recovered from COVID-19. Sequencing input: PBMCs or T cells enriched from blood (not recorded which).

The CDR3 region has the sequence CASSPTEQGHPFTF. The sequenced DNA: TGTGCCAGCTCTCCGACCGAACAGGGACACCCATTCACCTTC. This chain joins TRBV18 to TRBJ1-2; TRBD1 is possibly the D segment (6 matching bases). CDR3 length: 14 amino acids, cysteine to phenylalanine. The only DNA kept is the CDR3, 42 bases in frame from the first base. From a lookup of the germline V gene, CDR1 and CDR2 are KGHSH and LQKENI. V is shortened by 6 bases, J by 13 bases, and the region joining them spans 24 bases.